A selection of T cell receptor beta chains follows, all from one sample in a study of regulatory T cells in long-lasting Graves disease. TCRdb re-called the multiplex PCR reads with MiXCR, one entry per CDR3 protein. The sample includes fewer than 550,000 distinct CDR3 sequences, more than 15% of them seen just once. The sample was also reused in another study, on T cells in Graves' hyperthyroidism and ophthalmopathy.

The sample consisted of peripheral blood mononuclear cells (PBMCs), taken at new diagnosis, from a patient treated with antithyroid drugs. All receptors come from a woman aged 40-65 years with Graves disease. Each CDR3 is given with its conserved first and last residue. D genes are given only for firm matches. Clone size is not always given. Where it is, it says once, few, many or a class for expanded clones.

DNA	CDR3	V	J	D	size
TGCGCCAGCAGCTCGTCCGGGACAGGGGTGAACACTGAAGCTTTCTTT	CASSSSGTGVNTEAFF	TRBV5-1	TRBJ1-1	TRBD1	many
TGTGCCTGGAGTCCGGAGTGGGAGACCCAGTACTTC	CAWSPEWETQYF	TRBV30	TRBJ2-5	NA	NA
TGTGCCAGCAGCAGAGGCACAGATACGCAGTATTTT	CASSRGTDTQYF	TRBV3-1	TRBJ2-3	NA	many
TGTGCCAGCAGTGACCCGGGGCAGGGGTACAACTATGGCTACACCTTC	CASSDPGQGYNYGYTF	TRBV12-3/TRBV12-4	TRBJ1-2	NA	many
TGTGCCAGCAGTTTATTTCAACCGAACACTGAAGCTTTCTTT	CASSLFQPNTEAFF	TRBV28	TRBJ1-1	NA	many
TGTGCCAGCAGAACCTGGGATGGTTTGAACACTGAAGCTTTCTTT	CASRTWDGLNTEAFF	TRBV6-1	TRBJ1-1	NA	many
TGTGCCAGCCAGGAGCCCCACACTGAAGCTTTCTTT	CASQEPHTEAFF	TRBV6-1	TRBJ1-1	NA	many
TGTGCCAGCAGAGGAGGGGACACCATATATTTT	CASRGGDTIYF	TRBV12-3/TRBV12-4	TRBJ1-3	NA	NA
TGTGCCAGCGGGGAGGGTTTGAATAATTCACCCCTCCACTTT	CASGEGLNNSPLHF	TRBV2	TRBJ1-6	NA	many
TGCAGTGCGCAGCCGGGACAGGCCTACAATGAGCAGTTCTTC	CSAQPGQAYNEQFF	TRBV20-1	TRBJ2-1	TRBD1	NA
TGTGCCAGCAGCCTGGGGGGCAGGAGCTATGGCTACACCTTC	CASSLGGRSYGYTF	TRBV28	TRBJ1-2	NA	many
TGTGCCAGCAGCCCAAGCACAGATACGCAGTATTTT	CASSPSTDTQYF	TRBV2	TRBJ2-3	NA	many
TGCAGTGCTAGGGGCCCGTGGGGAAATGAGCAGTTCTTC	CSARGPWGNEQFF	TRBV20-1	TRBJ2-1	NA	NA
TGTGCCAGCGCCCCGGAAGGCTTCAATGAGCAGTTCTTC	CASAPEGFNEQFF	TRBV2	TRBJ2-1	NA	few
TGTGCCAGCAGCTCCCGGACAGGACAACCAGCCGGGGAGCTGTTTTTT	CASSSRTGQPAGELFF	TRBV11-2	TRBJ2-2	TRBD1	many
TGTGCCAGCAGATCCGAGTGGGGGACGGCTGAAGCTTTCTTT	CASRSEWGTAEAFF	TRBV11-1	TRBJ1-1	NA	NA
TGTGCCAGCAGTATGGGAGGGTGGAATCAGCCCCAGCATTTT	CASSMGGWNQPQHF	TRBV27	TRBJ1-5	NA	many
TGCAGTGCAACAACGGGACAGGGGTTCTACGAGCAGTACTTC	CSATTGQGFYEQYF	TRBV20-1	TRBJ2-7	TRBD1	many
TGTGCCAGCAGTGACTCGATGGGTAGGGTGCAGTTCTTC	CASSDSMGRVQFF	TRBV6-4	TRBJ2-1	NA	NA
TGTGCCAGCAGCCAAGTTCTGGGAGACTTGAATTCACCCCTCCACTTT	CASSQVLGDLNSPLHF	TRBV14	TRBJ1-6	NA	NA
TGTGCCAGCAGCTTGAAGAGCGCGGATTCCTACAATGAGCAGTTCTTC	CASSLKSADSYNEQFF	TRBV5-4	TRBJ2-1	NA	few
TGTGCCTGGGGCTCAATGAACACTGAAGCTTTCTTT	CAWGSMNTEAFF	TRBV30	TRBJ1-1	NA	many
TGTGCCAGCAGCAGAGGACAGGGATCCTCCTATAATTCACCCCTCCACTTT	CASSRGQGSSYNSPLHF	TRBV12-3/TRBV12-4	TRBJ1-6	TRBD1	NA
TGTGCCAGCAGCTCCCCGTCGGGGATAACAGATACGCAGTATTTT	CASSSPSGITDTQYF	TRBV28	TRBJ2-3	NA	many
TGTGCCAGCACCAACTGGACAGCCTTCCAAGAGACCCAGTACTTC	CASTNWTAFQETQYF	TRBV3-1	TRBJ2-5	NA	many
TGCAGTGCTAAACCCGGGACTAGCAAAGAGACCCAGTACTTC	CSAKPGTSKETQYF	TRBV20-1	TRBJ2-5	TRBD2	NA
TGCAGTGCTAGAGGGGGGGCTGTTGTAGCTTTCTTT	CSARGGAVVAFF	TRBV20-1	TRBJ1-1	NA	few
TGTGCCAGTACCTACAGGGATTCCTATAATTCACCCCTCCACTTT	CASTYRDSYNSPLHF	TRBV19	TRBJ1-6	NA	few
TGTGCCACCAGTGATATACGGTCAAGGGACGGGGAGCTGTTTTTT	CATSDIRSRDGELFF	TRBV24-1	TRBJ2-2	NA	few
TGTGCCAGCAGTTCGACTGGGGCCAACGTCCTGACTTTC	CASSSTGANVLTF	TRBV6-5	TRBJ2-6	NA	NA
TGTGCCAGCTCACCACCGGGACTATACCATGAAAAACTGTTTTTT	CASSPPGLYHEKLFF	TRBV18	TRBJ1-4	NA	many
TGTGCCAGCAGCGTAGGGGTCGGACGGACGGAGGAAAAACTGTTTTTT	CASSVGVGRTEEKLFF	TRBV9	TRBJ1-4	NA	few
TGTGCCAGCAGCGACTACGACAGGTTGAACACTGAAGCTTTCTTT	CASSDYDRLNTEAFF	TRBV14	TRBJ1-1	NA	few
TGTGCCAGCAGCCAAGAACTAGCCTCAAATTCACCCCTCCACTTT	CASSQELASNSPLHF	TRBV3-1	TRBJ1-6	NA	once
TGTGCCAGCAATTTCAGAGGGGCTAAGTCACCCCTCCACTTT	CASNFRGAKSPLHF	TRBV6-1	TRBJ1-6	NA	few
TGTGCCAGCAGCTTGGCTGACTCTCCGGAAGCTTTCTTT	CASSLADSPEAFF	TRBV5-6	TRBJ1-1	NA	many
TGTGCCAGCAGCTACGGACAAGAGAACACTGAAGCTTTCTTT	CASSYGQENTEAFF	TRBV11-2	TRBJ1-1	NA	NA
TGTGCCAGCAGCTCCCGTGGAGGGAAGAATAATTCACCCCTCCACTTT	CASSSRGGKNNSPLHF	TRBV7-9	TRBJ1-6	NA	NA
TGTGCCAGCAGCTTAGCCGAGGGACTCACCTACGAGCAGTACTTC	CASSLAEGLTYEQYF	TRBV11-2	TRBJ2-7	NA	many
TGTGCCAGCAGATACGCGGGGGCTAATTCACCCCTCCACTTT	CASRYAGANSPLHF	TRBV6-2/TRBV6-3	TRBJ1-6	NA	few
TGTGCCAGCAGTCCTCTAACCTACAATGAGCAGTTCTTC	CASSPLTYNEQFF	TRBV2	TRBJ2-1	NA	many
TGTGCCTGGGAGGGGCCGAGCACTGAAGCTTTCTTT	CAWEGPSTEAFF	TRBV30	TRBJ1-1	NA	many